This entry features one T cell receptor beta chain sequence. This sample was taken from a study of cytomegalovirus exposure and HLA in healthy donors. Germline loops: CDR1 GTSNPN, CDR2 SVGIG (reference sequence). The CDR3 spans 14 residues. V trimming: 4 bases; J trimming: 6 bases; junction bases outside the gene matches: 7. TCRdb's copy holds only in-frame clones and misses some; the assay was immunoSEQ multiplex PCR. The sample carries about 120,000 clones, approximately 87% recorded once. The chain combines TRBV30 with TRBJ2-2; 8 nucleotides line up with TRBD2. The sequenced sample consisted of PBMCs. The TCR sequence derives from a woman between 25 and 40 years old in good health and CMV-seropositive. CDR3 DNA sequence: TGTGCCTGGACACACTTAGCGGGACCCGGGGAGCTGTTTTTT. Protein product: CAWTHLAGPGELFF.